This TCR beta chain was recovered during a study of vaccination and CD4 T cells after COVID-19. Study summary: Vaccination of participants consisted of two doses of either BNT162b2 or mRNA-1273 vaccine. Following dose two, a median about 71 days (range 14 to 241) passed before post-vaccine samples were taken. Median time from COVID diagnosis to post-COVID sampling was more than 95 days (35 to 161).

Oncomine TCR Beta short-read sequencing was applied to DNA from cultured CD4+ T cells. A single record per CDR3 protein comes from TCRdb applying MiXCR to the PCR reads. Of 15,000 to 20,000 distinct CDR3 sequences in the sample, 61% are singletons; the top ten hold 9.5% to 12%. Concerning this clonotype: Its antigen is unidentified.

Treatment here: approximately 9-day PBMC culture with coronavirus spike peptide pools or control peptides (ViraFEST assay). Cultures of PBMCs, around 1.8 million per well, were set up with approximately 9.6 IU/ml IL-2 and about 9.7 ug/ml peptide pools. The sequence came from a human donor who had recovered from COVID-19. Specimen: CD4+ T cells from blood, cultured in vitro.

This chain's CDR3 is CASRESVNYGYTF. The CDR3 DNA reads as TGTGCCAGCCGCGAATCAGTAAACTATGGCTACACCTTC. The rearrangement links TRBV6-1 to TRBJ1-2; D is uncertain. The CDR3 consists of 13 residues. Germline CDR1 reads MNHNS; CDR2 reads SASEGT. Trimming pared 8 bases from V and 2 bases from J, leaving 12 bases between.